Listed below are T cell receptor beta chains from one sample, sequenced in a study of shared clonotypes between healthy human individuals. The repertoire was sequenced with immunoSEQ multiplex PCR; TCRdb's copy has only in-frame clones and lacks some. The sample holds about 1 million clones, approximately 80% seen once. Sequenced material: memory CD4+ T cells from PBMCs. The receptors originated from a man aged 18 to 30 in good health. Some clones in this sample may be carry-over from other donors' samples. Both conserved end residues are part of each CDR3. A D gene is named only where the DNA matches it firmly. Only part of the rows carry a size: once, few, many, or a class if the clone is expanded.

len,j_gene,abundance,d_gene,v_gene,CDR3aa,CDR3nt
14,TRBJ2-7,.,TRBD1,TRBV5-5,CASSLLGGPYEQYF,TGTGCCAGCAGCTTGTTAGGGGGCCCCTACGAGCAGTACTTC
15,TRBJ1-4,.,.,TRBV7-9,CASSPPGGTNEKLFF,TGTGCCAGCAGCCCCCCTGGCGGGACTAATGAAAAACTGTTTTTT
15,TRBJ2-2,.,.,TRBV2,CASIGGTANTGELFF,TGTGCCAGCATTGGGGGGACGGCGAACACCGGGGAGCTGTTTTTT
14,TRBJ2-5,.,.,TRBV11-1,CASSISDGQETQYF,TGTGCCAGCAGCATCTCGGACGGCCAAGAGACCCAGTACTTC
17,TRBJ2-4,.,.,TRBV2,CASSPNPSLLAKNIQYF,TGTGCCAGCAGTCCAAACCCCAGCCTACTAGCCAAAAACATTCAGTACTTC
14,TRBJ2-5,.,.,TRBV29-1,CSVTQTGTPETQYF,TGCAGCGTTACCCAAACCGGGACTCCGGAGACCCAGTACTTC
10,TRBJ2-5,.,.,TRBV20-1,CSARNETQYF,TGCAGTGCTAGAAACGAGACCCAGTACTTC
13,TRBJ1-5,.,.,TRBV10-3,CAISVNTNQPQHF,TGTGCCATCAGTGTTAACACAAATCAGCCCCAGCATTTT
14,TRBJ2-3,.,TRBD2,TRBV7-8,CASSPAGRTDTQYF,TGTGCCAGCAGCCCAGCGGGGCGCACAGATACGCAGTATTTT
14,TRBJ2-2,few,.,TRBV5-6,CASSLIPPAGELFF,TGTGCCAGCAGCTTGATTCCTCCGGCCGGGGAGCTGTTTTTT
13,TRBJ1-2,few,.,TRBV5-1,CASSLGGQRGYTF,TGCGCCAGCAGCTTGGGCGGCCAAAGGGGCTACACCTTC
14,TRBJ2-7,.,.,TRBV7-3,CASSLGPSSYEQYF,TGTGCCAGCAGCTTAGGCCCCAGCTCCTACGAGCAGTACTTC
15,TRBJ2-2,.,.,TRBV7-2,CASSFTAGGIGELFF,TGTGCCAGCAGCTTTACGGCAGGGGGGATCGGGGAGCTGTTTTTT
14,TRBJ2-5,.,TRBD1,TRBV29-1,CSVPGQGRWETQYF,TGCAGCGTTCCGGGACAGGGGAGATGGGAGACCCAGTACTTC
15,TRBJ2-7,.,TRBD2,TRBV7-2,CASSRDQTSAGEQYF,TGTGCCAGCAGCCGGGACCAAACTAGCGCCGGCGAGCAGTACTTC
16,TRBJ2-3,.,TRBD1,TRBV7-9,CASRETTGAGTDTQYF,TGTGCCAGCAGAGAAACGACAGGGGCGGGCACAGATACGCAGTATTTT
16,TRBJ1-2,.,.,TRBV6-5,CASSYSALTSNYGYTF,TGTGCCAGCAGTTACTCGGCGCTGACTTCTAACTATGGCTACACCTTC
15,TRBJ1-1,.,.,TRBV29-1,CSVGAPSLAGTEAFF,TGCAGCGTTGGGGCCCCGAGCCTCGCCGGGACTGAAGCTTTCTTT
14,TRBJ2-7,.,TRBD1,TRBV6-6,CASSYPGQGTRQYF,TGTGCCAGCAGTTACCCGGGACAGGGGACTAGGCAGTACTTC
13,TRBJ2-3,.,TRBD1,TRBV2,CASGTQGSDTQYF,TGTGCCAGCGGCACACAGGGGTCAGATACGCAGTATTTT
13,TRBJ1-6,.,.,TRBV30,CAWSAKGNSPLHF,TGTGCCTGGAGTGCTAAAGGGAATTCACCCCTCCACTTT
15,TRBJ2-5,.,TRBD1,TRBV5-4,CASRAGQGARETQYF,TGTGCCAGCAGGGCGGGACAGGGGGCTCGGGAGACCCAGTACTTC
11,TRBJ2-5,.,.,TRBV6-6,CASCAQETQYF,TGTGCCAGCTGCGCCCAAGAGACCCAGTACTTC
14,TRBJ1-1,.,TRBD1,TRBV7-8,CASSLSQGVTEAFF,TGTGCCAGCAGCTTATCTCAGGGGGTAACTGAAGCTTTCTTT
14,TRBJ2-5,.,.,TRBV28,CASSISGTRGTQYF,TGTGCCAGCAGTATCTCCGGGACACGAGGGACCCAGTACTTC
14,TRBJ1-1,.,.,TRBV29-1,CSVEDGGGLTEAFF,TGCAGCGTTGAAGATGGCGGGGGGCTCACTGAAGCTTTCTTT
11,TRBJ1-2,.,.,TRBV28,CASSPDYGYTF,TGTGCCAGCAGCCCGGACTATGGCTACACCTTC
16,TRBJ2-5,few,.,TRBV28,CASSIHWAQRKETQYF,TGTGCCAGCAGTATCCATTGGGCACAGCGAAAAGAGACCCAGTACTTC
14,TRBJ2-1,few,TRBD2,TRBV7-8,CASSRLTSDNEQFF,TGTGCCAGCAGCCGGTTGACTAGCGACAATGAGCAGTTCTTC
14,TRBJ2-7,.,.,TRBV7-6,CASSLRERDYEQYF,TGTGCCAGCAGCCTTAGGGAGAGGGACTACGAGCAGTACTTC
15,TRBJ1-5,.,TRBD1,TRBV6-1,CASRETGSSNQPQHF,TGTGCCAGCAGAGAGACAGGGTCTAGCAATCAGCCCCAGCATTTT
15,TRBJ2-7,.,.,TRBV7-3,CASSPDSYITYEQYF,TGTGCCAGCAGCCCGGACAGCTACATTACCTACGAGCAGTACTTC
14,TRBJ2-3,few,TRBD2,TRBV6-6,CASSYAGESDTQYF,TGTGCCAGCAGTTACGCGGGAGAAAGCGATACGCAGTATTTT
15,TRBJ2-3,few,TRBD1,TRBV10-3,CAISPGTGVTDTQYF,TGTGCCATCAGCCCCGGGACAGGGGTTACAGATACGCAGTATTTT
14,TRBJ1-2,few,TRBD1,TRBV13,CASSWGRGEVPLTF,TGTGCCAGCAGCTGGGGCAGGGGGGAAGTACCCCTCACCTTC
13,TRBJ2-3,.,.,TRBV10-3,CAISEDQLDTQYF,TGTGCCATCAGTGAGGACCAACTCGATACGCAGTATTTT
13,TRBJ1-5,.,.,TRBV6-1,CASSEVSNQPQHF,TGTGCCAGCAGTGAGGTCAGCAATCAGCCCCAGCATTTT
15,TRBJ2-1,few,TRBD2,TRBV10-3,CAISVVASGSNEQFF,TGTGCCATCAGTGTTGTGGCTAGCGGGTCAAATGAGCAGTTCTTC
17,TRBJ1-1,.,TRBD1,TRBV27,CASSWKAGDRIPAEAFF,TGTGCCAGCAGTTGGAAAGCGGGGGACAGAATTCCCGCTGAAGCTTTCTTT
15,TRBJ1-5,few,.,TRBV10-3,CAISRTGVSNQPQHF,TGTGCCATCAGTCGGACCGGAGTTAGCAATCAGCCCCAGCATTTT
16,TRBJ2-1,.,TRBD1,TRBV6-6,CASSKLRDSSYNEQFF,TGTGCCAGCAGCAAACTCCGGGACAGCTCCTACAATGAGCAGTTCTTC
13,TRBJ2-3,.,TRBD1,TRBV11-3,CASSSRQGTAQYF,TGTGCCAGCAGCTCCCGACAGGGGACAGCGCAGTATTTT